This TCR beta chain appears in the sequencing data of a study of Graves' ophthalmopathy and Graves' hyperthyroidism. The authors amplified TCR beta CDR3 regions from RNA transcripts. A first-round RT-PCR used HTBI primers, followed by a second-round multiplex PCR. TCRdb redid the calling of the multiplex PCR reads with MiXCR, one entry per CDR3 protein. The sample consists of approximately 330,000 distinct CDR3 sequences, 17% of them appearing once. The study's findings and limits: Blood samples also showed most expanded thyroid clonotypes exceeding 0.001 frequency.

This clonotype was observed at least ten times. Its antigen is undetermined. From germline, CDR1 is MNHEY and CDR2 SVGAGI. Trimming removed 7 bases from V and 8 bases from J, with 8 bases in between. This CDR3 comprises 11 residues. Excluded were patients with other autoimmune diseases, uncontrolled infections, pregnancy or lactation. Around 10 ml of fresh blood yielded the PBMCs by density gradient. V usage is TRBV6-5 and J usage is TRBJ2-2; D remains unclear. This TCR was recovered from an adult man with Graves' ophthalmopathy. The specimen sequenced was peripheral blood. The CDR3 sequence: CASTFHGELFF. The CDR3 DNA sequence: TGTGCCAGCACTTTTCATGGGGAGCTGTTTTTT.